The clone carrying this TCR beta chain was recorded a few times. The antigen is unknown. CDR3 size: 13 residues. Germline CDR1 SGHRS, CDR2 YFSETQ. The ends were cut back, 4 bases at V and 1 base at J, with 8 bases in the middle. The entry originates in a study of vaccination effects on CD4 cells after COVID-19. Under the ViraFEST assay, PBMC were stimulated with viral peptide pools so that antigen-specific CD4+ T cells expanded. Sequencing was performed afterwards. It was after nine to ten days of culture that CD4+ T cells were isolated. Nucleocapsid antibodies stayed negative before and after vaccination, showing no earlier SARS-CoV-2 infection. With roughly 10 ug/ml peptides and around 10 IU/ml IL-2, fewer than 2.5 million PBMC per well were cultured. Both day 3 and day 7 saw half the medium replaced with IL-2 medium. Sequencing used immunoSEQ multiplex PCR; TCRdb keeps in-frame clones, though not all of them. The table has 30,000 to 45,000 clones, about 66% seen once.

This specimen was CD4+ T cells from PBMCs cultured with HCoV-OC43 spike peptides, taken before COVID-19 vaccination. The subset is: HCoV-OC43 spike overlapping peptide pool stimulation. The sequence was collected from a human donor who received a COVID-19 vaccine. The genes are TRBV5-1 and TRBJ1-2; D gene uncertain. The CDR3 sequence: CASSPTVNYGYTF. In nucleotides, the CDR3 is TGCGCCAGCAGCCCCACAGTTAACTATGGCTACACCTTC. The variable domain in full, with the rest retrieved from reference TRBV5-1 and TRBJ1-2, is KAGVTQTPRYLIKTRGQQVTLSCSPISGHRSVSWYQQTPGQGLQFLFEYFSETQRNKGNFPGRFSGRQFSNSRSEMNVSTLELGDSALYLCASSPTVNYGYTFGSGTRLTVV.